The text below deals with one T cell receptor beta chain. Its antigen is currently not known. Base-call qualities are not available, and no considerably larger clone is one nucleotide away. Libraries were built with multiplex PCR. These reads were obtained on an Illumina HiSeq 4000. TCR beta libraries were built with iRepertoire HTBI primers and Arm-PCR amplification of CDR3 regions. Before sequencing, the PCR products went through gel purification. The paper's processing steps were these. A total of around 59 TRBV and approximately 13 TRBJ segments were identified across samples and were used for gene usage analysis of CDR3 amino acid clonotypes. Filtered high-quality paired reads were merged into contigs using COPE and FqMerger. Contigs were aligned with BLAST to IMGT TRBV, TRBD and TRBJ reference genes, and CDR3 was defined per IMGT. Any clonotype with a frequency above 0.1% was counted as a highly expanded clone. Shannon entropy was used to measure repertoire diversity, and the Gini coefficient was used to measure V-J evenness. A clonotype found in more than one individual was treated as public. The raw public data were reprocessed by TCRdb itself: fastp quality trimming at Q25, MiXCR clonotype calling, in-frame beta chains only. Duplicate CDR3 protein sequences are folded into a single record with the most common DNA and genes. The V and J calls here are based on TCRdb, not the publication. A total of roughly 450,000 distinct CDR3 sequences appear in this sample, about a quarter of them only once. Of the sample, approximately 26% falls within the top ten clones.

The record originates from a study of regulatory T cells in long-lasting Graves disease (dated by TCRdb to the early 2020s). With regard to the full study: Persistent Graves' disease was defined as persistently positive TSH receptor autoantibodies together with antithyroid drug treatment for over 5 years. The study took place in China and was registered as a clinical trial. Antithyroid drugs had been taken for approximately 9.7 years on average by persistent Graves' disease patients in the clinical cohort. TCR sequencing covered some 13 persistent and approximately 20 newly diagnosed Graves' disease patients, about 35 samples in total. Persistent Graves' disease patients were compared with newly diagnosed Graves' disease patients by peripheral blood TCR sequencing and RNA sequencing. The study at large found these results: Persistent Graves' disease patients showed lower TCR Shannon entropy and fewer highly expanded clones than newly diagnosed patients, suggesting clonal expansion. The authors noted that the small sample size was a limitation that may lower accuracy. Preferential use of TRBV28, TRBJ1-2 and TRBJ2-5 was observed in persistent disease, whereas TRBV20-1 and TRBJ2-1 were favored in newly diagnosed disease. The study examined only peripheral blood because the primary lesion, thyroid tissue, could not be accessed. More public clonotypes were shared among persistent patients (under 3,000) than among newly diagnosed patients (under 1,000). Sequencing and analysis were limited to the TCR beta chain.

The meaning of the sample's time point label: persistent/refractory GD, antithyroid drugs over 5 years with positive TRAb. RNA was extracted from PBMCs in TRIzol for both TCR sequencing and RNA sequencing. Graves' disease was diagnosed according to American Thyroid Association guidelines. Recruitment of patients was carried out at an endocrinology department in Xi'an, China. From each patient, around 8.3 milliliters of peripheral blood was collected into an EDTA anticoagulant tube. Ficoll Paque Plus density gradient separation was used to isolate PBMCs, and no further T cell sorting was performed. An Agilent 2100 Bioanalyzer and agarose gel were used to assess RNA quality, and a NanoDrop 2000 was used to measure RNA concentration. The CDR1 and CDR2 encoded by the germline V gene (reference sequence) are GTSNPN and SVGIG. Trimming costs V 5 bases and J 2 bases, and their ends lie 6 bases apart. The CDR3 goes from the cysteine to the phenylalanine over 11 residues. Only the CDR3 DNA is retained, 33 bases long and in frame from the first base.

The source is a female donor with Graves disease. The starting material was peripheral blood mononuclear cells (PBMCs), obtained when the disease was refractory, from a patient treated with antithyroid drugs. The chain is made from TRBV30 and TRBJ2-5; too little of a D gene remains to name it. The DNA reads as follows: TGTGCCTGGGGGTTTCAAGAGACCCAGTACTTC. This gives the protein CAWGFQETQYF.